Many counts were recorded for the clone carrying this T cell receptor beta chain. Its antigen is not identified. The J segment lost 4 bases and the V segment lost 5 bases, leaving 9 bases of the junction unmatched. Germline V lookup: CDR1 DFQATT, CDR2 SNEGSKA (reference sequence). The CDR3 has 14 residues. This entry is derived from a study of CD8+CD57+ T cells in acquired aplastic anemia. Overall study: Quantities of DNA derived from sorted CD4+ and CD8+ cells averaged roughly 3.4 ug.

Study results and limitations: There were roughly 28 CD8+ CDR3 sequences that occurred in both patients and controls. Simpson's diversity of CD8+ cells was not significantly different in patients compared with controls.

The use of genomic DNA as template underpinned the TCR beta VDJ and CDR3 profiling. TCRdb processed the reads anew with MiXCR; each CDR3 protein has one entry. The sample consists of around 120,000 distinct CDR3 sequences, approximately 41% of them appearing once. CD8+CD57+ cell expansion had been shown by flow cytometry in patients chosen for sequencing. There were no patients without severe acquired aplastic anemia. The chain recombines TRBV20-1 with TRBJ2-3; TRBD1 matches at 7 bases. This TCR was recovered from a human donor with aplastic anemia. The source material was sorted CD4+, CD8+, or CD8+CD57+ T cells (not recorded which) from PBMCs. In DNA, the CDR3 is TGCAGTGCTGGAACCGGGACAGCGGCAGATACGCAGTATTTT. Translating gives CSAGTGTAADTQYF.